The entry below describes one T cell receptor beta chain. The data stem from a study of T cells in Graves' hyperthyroidism and ophthalmopathy. TCR beta CDR3 sequences were amplified from RNA transcripts. HTBI primers were used for first-round RT-PCR of the TCR CDR3. TCRdb analysed the multiplex PCR reads with MiXCR anew, one entry per CDR3 protein. The data hold more than 450,000 distinct CDR3 sequences, with about 15% observed a single time. The germline CDR1 and CDR2 sequences are LGHNT and FRNRAP. The CDR3 is made up of 16 amino acids. Trimming shortened V by 3 bases and J by 6 bases, and 17 bases separated the two germline ends.

This sequence joins TRBV12-5 and TRBJ2-2; no clear D gene. The sequenced material came from blood. This TCR was sampled from a woman between 35 and 50 years old with Graves' hyperthyroidism. CDR3 coding DNA: TGTGCTAGTGGTTTTCAAACGGTTCTGCTAGCCGGGGAGCTGTTTTTT. It is translated as CASGFQTVLLAGELFF. Together with reference TRBV12-5 and TRBJ2-2, the CDR3 gives the full variable domain: DARVTQTPRHKVTEMGQEVTMRCQPILGHNTVFWYRQTMMQGLELLAYFRNRAPLDDSGMPKDRFSAEMPDATLATLKIQPSEPRDSAVYFCASGFQTVLLAGELFFGEGSRLTVL.